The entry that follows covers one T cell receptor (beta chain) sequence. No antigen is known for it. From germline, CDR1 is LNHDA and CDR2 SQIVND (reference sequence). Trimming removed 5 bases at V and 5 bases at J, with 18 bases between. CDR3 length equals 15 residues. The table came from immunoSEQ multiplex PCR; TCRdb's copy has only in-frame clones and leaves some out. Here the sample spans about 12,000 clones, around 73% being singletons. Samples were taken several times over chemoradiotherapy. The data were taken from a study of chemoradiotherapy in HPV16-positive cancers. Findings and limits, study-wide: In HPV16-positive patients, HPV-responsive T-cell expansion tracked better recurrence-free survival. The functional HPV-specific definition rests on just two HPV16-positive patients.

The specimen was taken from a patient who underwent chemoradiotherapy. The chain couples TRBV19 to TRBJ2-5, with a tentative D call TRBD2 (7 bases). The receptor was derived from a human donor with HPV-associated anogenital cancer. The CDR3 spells CASSPRDNGGETQYF. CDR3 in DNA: TGTGCCAGTAGTCCCAGGGACAACGGGGGGGAGACCCAGTACTTC.